Below, 2 T cell receptor beta chains from the same sample are listed, as sequenced in a study of PD-1 blockade in classical Hodgkin lymphoma (TCRdb year 2020). Library creation used the immunoSEQ multiplex PCR assay. The clones in this table, taken by TCRdb from immuneACCESS, are in-frame only. Not every clone is retained; where verified, under half of the shortfall comes from an unresolved V gene, and the cause of the rest is unknown. The sample table lists about 23,000 clones, 90% to 95% of them with a count of one. Around 0.38% of the sample comes from the top ten. In light of the paper, this sample's time point label describes: newly diagnosed, previously untreated cHL patient sample. Using a Miltenyi CD4+ T cell isolation kit, CD4+ T cells were purified from thawed PBMCs through magnetic negative selection. Input material: CD4+ T cells from blood. These TCRs come from a human donor with classical Hodgkin lymphoma.

The rearrangement links TRBV7-9 to TRBJ1-4, with TRBD1 matching 7 bases. CDR1 SEHNR and CDR2 FQNEAQ come from the germline V gene (reference sequence). V trimming: 5 bases; J trimming: 5 bases; junction bases outside the gene matches: 8. This CDR3 has 15 amino acids. The DNA of the CDR3 is TGTGCCAGCAGCCCCCGGGGACAGCTAAATGAAAAACTGTTTTTT. It specifies CASSPRGQLNEKLFF.

This clone was seen more than once but under ten times. J is TRBJ1-1 and V is TRBV30; D possibly corresponds to TRBD1 (6 bases). The CDR3 consists of 12 residues. Trimming pared 8 bases from V and 4 bases from J, leaving 14 bases between. The germline CDR1 and CDR2 sequences are GTSNPN and SVGIG (reference sequence). CDR3 loop: CAQGQRGTEAFF. Here the CDR3 DNA reads TGTGCCCAAGGACAGCGGGGCACTGAAGCTTTCTTT.